This is a list of T cell receptor beta chains from one sample in a study of identical twins. From the 5' RACE reads, TCRdb called clonotypes with MiXCR, one entry per CDR3 protein. In the table there are 1.5 million to 2 million distinct CDR3 sequences, roughly a third of which are singletons. Input material: cord blood. These receptors originate from a newborn girl in good health. The conserved cysteine and the conserved F or W are not part of the CDR3 here.

>TRBJ2-3|TRBV6-5
ASSYSGGSPTDTQY
>TRBJ1-2|TRBV29-1
SITTGGYGYT
>TRBJ1-4|TRBV20-1
SAAKDEKLF
>TRBJ1-6|TRBV5-1
ASSFGDSSNSPLH
>TRBJ2-1|TRBV24-1
ATSGRRAVYDEQF
>TRBJ1-2|TRBV28
ASRRYGQAVYGYT
>TRBJ2-1|TRBV29-1
SVESDYNEQF
>TRBJ2-7|TRBV6-2/TRBV6-3
ASSYSIYEQY
>TRBJ2-1|TRBV12-3/TRBV12-4
ASSLGRGSYNEQF
>TRBJ1-2|TRBV25-1
ASRTGTWGYT
>TRBJ2-3|TRBV20-1
SSLASGFSTDTQY
>TRBJ2-3|TRBV4-2
ASSQDGGGPADTQY
>TRBJ2-2|TRBV4-2
ASSQWDGPGELF
>TRBJ1-1|TRBV5-1
ASSLGASNLRGTEAF
>TRBJ2-5|TRBV24-1
ATSDPTSGGRETQY
>TRBJ2-1|TRBV6-1
ASSPAIAEQF
>TRBJ2-3|TRBV20-1
SANPGLAGVDTQY
>TRBJ2-1|TRBV30
AWRDSYNEQF
>TRBJ1-5|TRBV2
ASSLDREANQPQH
>TRBJ2-6|TRBV20-1
SATRTGGTGANVLT